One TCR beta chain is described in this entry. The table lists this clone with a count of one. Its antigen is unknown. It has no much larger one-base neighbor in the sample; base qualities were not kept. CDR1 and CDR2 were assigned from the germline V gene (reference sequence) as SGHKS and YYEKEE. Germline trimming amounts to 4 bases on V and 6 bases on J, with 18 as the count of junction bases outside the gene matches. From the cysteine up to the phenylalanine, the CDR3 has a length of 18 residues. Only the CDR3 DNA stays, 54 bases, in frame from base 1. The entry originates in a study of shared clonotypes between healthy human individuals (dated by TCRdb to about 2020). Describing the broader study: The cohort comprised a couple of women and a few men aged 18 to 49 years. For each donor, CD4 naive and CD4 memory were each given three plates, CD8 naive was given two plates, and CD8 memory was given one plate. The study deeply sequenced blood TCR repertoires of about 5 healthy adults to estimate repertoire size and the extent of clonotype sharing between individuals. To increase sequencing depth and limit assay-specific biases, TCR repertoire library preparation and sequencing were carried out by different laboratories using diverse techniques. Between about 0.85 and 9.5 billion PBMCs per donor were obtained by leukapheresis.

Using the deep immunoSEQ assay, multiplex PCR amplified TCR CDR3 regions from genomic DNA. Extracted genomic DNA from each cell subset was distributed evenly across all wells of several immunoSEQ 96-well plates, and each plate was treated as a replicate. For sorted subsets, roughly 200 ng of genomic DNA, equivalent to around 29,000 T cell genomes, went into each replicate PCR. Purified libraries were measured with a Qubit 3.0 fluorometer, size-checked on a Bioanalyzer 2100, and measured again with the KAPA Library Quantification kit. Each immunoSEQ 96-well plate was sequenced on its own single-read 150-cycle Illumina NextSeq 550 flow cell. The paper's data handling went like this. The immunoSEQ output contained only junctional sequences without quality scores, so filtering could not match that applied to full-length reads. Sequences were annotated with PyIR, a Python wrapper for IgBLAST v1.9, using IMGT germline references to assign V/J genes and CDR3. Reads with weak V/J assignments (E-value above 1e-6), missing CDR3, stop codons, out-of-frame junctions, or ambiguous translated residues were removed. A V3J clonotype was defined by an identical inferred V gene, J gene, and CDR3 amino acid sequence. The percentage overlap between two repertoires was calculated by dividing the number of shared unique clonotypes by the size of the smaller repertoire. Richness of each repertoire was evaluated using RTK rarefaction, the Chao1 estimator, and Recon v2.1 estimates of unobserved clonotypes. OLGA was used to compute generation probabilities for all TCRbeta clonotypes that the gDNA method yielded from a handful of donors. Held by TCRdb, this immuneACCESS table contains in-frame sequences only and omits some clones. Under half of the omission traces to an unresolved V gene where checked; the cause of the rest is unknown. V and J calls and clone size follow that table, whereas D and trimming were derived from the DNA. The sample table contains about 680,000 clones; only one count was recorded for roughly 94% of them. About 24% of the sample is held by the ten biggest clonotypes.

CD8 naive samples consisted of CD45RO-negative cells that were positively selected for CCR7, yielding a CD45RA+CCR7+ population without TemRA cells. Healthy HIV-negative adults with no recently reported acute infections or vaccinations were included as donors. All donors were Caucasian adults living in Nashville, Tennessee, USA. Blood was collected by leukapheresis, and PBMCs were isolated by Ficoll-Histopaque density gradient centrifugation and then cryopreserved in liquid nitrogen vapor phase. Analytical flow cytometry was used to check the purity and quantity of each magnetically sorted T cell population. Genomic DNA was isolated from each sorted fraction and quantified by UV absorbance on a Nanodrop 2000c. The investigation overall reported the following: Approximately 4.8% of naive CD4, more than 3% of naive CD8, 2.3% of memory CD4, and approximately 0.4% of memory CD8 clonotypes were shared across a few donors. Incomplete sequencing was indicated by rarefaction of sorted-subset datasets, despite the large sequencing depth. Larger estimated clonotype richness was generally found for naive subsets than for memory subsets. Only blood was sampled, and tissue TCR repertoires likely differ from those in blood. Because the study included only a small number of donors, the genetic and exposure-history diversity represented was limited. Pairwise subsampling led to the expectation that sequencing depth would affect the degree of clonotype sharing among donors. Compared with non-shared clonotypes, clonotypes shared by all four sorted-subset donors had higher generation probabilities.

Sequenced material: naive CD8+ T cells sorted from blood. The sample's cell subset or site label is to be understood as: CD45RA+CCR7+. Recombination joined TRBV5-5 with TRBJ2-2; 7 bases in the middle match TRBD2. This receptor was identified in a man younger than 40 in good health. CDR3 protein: CASSAMGLAGDSSGELFF. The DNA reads TGTGCCAGCAGCGCGATGGGGCTCGCGGGAGATTCGTCCGGGGAGCTGTTTTTT.